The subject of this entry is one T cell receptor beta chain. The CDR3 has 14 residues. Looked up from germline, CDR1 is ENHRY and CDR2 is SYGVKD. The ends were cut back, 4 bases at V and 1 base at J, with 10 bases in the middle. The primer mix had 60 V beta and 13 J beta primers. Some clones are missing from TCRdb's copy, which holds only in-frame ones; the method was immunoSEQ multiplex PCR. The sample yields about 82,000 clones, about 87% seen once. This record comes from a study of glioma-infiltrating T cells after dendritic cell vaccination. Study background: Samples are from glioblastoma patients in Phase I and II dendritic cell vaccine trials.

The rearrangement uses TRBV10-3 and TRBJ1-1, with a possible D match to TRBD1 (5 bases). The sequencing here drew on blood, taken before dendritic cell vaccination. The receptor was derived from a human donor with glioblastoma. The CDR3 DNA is TGTGCCATCAGTGGGGGGGTTCGGAACACTGAAGCTTTCTTT. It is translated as CAISGGVRNTEAFF.